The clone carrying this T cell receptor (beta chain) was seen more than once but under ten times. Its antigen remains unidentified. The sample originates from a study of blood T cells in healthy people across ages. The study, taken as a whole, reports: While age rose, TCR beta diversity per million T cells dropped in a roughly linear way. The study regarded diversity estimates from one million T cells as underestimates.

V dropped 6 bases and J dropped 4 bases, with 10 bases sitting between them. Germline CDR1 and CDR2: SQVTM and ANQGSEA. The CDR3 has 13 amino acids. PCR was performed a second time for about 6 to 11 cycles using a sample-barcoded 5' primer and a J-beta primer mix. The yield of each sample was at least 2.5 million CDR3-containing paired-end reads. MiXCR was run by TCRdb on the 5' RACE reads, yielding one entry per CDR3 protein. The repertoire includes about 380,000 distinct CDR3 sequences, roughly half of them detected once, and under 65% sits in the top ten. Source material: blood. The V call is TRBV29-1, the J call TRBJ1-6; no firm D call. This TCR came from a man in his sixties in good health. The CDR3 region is CSVKAEYNSPLHF. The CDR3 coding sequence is TGCAGCGTCAAGGCGGAATATAATTCACCCCTCCACTTT.